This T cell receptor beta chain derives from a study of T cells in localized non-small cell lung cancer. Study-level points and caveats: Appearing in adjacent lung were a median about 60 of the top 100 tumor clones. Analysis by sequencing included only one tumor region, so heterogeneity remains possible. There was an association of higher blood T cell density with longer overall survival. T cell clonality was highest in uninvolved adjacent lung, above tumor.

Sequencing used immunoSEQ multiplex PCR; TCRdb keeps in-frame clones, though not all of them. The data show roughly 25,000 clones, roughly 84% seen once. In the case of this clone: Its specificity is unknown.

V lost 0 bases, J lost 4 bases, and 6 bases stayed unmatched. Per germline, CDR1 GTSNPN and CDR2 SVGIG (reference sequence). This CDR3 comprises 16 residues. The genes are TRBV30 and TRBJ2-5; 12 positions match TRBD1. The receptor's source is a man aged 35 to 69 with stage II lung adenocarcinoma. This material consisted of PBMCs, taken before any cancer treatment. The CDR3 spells CAWSVPGTGGGETQYF. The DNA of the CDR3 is TGTGCCTGGAGTGTCCCCGGGACAGGGGGCGGAGAGACCCAGTACTTC. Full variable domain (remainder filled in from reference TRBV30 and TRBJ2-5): SQTIHQWPATLVQPVGSPLSLECTVEGTSNPNLYWYRQAAGRGLQLLFYSVGIGQISSEVPQNLSASRPQDRQFILSSKKLLLSDSGFYLCAWSVPGTGGGETQYFGPGTRLLVL.